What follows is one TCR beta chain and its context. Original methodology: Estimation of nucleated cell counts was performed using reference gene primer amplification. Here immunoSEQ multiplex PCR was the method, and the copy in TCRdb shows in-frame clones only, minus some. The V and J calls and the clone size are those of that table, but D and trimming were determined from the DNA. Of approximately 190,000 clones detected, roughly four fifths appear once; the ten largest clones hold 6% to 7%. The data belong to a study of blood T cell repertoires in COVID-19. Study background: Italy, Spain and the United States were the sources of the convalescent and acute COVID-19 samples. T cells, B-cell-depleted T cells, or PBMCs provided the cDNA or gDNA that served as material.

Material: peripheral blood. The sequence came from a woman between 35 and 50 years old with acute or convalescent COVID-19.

CDR3: CASSTGRDRYF. Written as DNA, the CDR3 is TGTGCCAGCAGTACCGGAAGGGACAGATACTTC. The J gene is TRBJ2-7, the V gene TRBV7-8, with 7 nucleotides matching TRBD1. The J segment lost 13 bases and the V segment lost 6 bases, leaving 9 bases of the junction unmatched. The CDR3 extends over 11 amino acids. Germline-derived CDR1 and CDR2 are SGHVS and FQNEAQ.